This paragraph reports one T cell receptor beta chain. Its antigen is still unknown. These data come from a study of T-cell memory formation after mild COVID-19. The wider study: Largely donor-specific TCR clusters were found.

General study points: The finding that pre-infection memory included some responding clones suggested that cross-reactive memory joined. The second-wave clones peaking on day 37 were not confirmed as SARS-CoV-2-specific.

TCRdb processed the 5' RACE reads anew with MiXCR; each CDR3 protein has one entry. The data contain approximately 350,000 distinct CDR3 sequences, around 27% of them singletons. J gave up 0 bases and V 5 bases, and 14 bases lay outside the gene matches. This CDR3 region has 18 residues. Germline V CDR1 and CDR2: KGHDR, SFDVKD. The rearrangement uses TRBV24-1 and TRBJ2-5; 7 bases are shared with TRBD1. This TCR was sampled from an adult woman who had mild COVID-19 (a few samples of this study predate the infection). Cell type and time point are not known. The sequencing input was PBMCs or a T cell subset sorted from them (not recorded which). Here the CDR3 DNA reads TGTGCCACCAGTGGAGCGAGACAGGGTGAATCGTACCAAGAGACCCAGTACTTC. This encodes CATSGARQGESYQETQYF.